The clone carrying this TCR beta chain was seen ten or more times. The CDR3 is made up of 14 amino acids. With 0 bases removed from V and 9 bases from J, the gap between germline ends came to 13 bases. Germline V gene data show CDR1 as SGHRS and CDR2 as YFSETQ. This sample's time point: before trial treatment. The entry originates in a study of low-dose radiotherapy and immunotherapy resistance in tumors. TRAV and TRBV primers primed cDNA for both TCRalpha and TCRbeta. For amplifying TCRs, the PCR ran for about 20 cycles with Phusion, which was used together with a constant-region primer and the adapter on the V primers. From the reads, TCRdb called clonotypes with MiXCR, one entry per CDR3 protein. The sample holds tens of thousands of distinct CDR3 sequences, over 15% seen once.

The specimen was PBMCs, collected before treatment. The chain joins TRBV5-1 to TRBJ2-1, with D perhaps TRBD2 (5 bases). The source of this sequence is a male donor with prostate cancer. DNA for the CDR3: TGCGCCAGCAGCTTGGTGGACTTCGGAAGTGAGCAGTTCTTC. Its protein product is CASSLVDFGSEQFF. The entire variable domain, with the rest obtained from reference TRBV5-1 and TRBJ2-1, is as follows: KAGVTQTPRYLIKTRGQQVTLSCSPISGHRSVSWYQQTPGQGLQFLFEYFSETQRNKGNFPGRFSGRQFSNSRSEMNVSTLELGDSALYLCASSLVDFGSEQFFGPGTRLTVL.